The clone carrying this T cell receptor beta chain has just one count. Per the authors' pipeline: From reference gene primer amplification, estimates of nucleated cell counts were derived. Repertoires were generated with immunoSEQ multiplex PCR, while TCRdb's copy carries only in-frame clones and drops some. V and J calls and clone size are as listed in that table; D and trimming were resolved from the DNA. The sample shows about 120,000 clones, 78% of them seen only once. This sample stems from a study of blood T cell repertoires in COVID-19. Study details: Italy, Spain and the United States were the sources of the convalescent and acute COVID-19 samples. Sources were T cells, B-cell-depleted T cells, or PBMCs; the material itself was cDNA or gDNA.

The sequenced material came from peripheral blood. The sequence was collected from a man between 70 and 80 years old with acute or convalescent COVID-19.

The CDR3 reads CASSSRGASGANVLTF. The CDR3 DNA reads as TGTGCCAGCAGCTCCCGGGGGGCCTCTGGGGCCAACGTCCTGACTTTC. The chain carries TRBV13 and TRBJ2-6; the D gene is possibly TRBD2 (7 bases). V lost 4 bases and J 0 bases, leaving 10 bases between the germline ends. Germline-derived CDR1 and CDR2 are PRHDT and FYEKMQ (reference sequence). This CDR3 has 16 residues. Combining the CDR3 with reference TRBV13 and TRBJ2-6 gives the whole variable domain AAGVIQSPRHLIKEKRETATLKCYPIPRHDTVYWYQQGPGQDPQFLISFYEKMQSDKGSIPDRFSAQQFSDYHSELNMSSLELGDSALYFCASSSRGASGANVLTFGAGSRLTVL.